Each of the 32 T cell receptor beta chains below was sequenced from the same sample in a study of CD8+CD57+ T cells in acquired aplastic anemia. Genomic DNA templated the TCR beta VDJ and CDR3 profiling. MiXCR, applied by TCRdb to the reads, yields one record per CDR3 protein. The sample has 400,000 to 500,000 distinct CDR3 sequences; 65% to 80% are singletons. Sequenced: sorted CD4+, CD8+, or CD8+CD57+ T cells (not recorded which) from PBMCs. All receptors derive from a human donor in good health, serving as a control.

The CDR3 bases are TGCAGTGCTAGACAGGGTGCGAACATTCGCTACACCTTC. Translation: CSARQGANIRYTF. This rearrangement joins TRBV20-1 to TRBJ1-2, with TRBD1 as a possible D gene (5 bases). The CDR3 loop spans 13 amino acids. Trimming removed 2 bases at V and 9 bases at J, with 16 bases between. Germline CDR1 reads DFQATT; CDR2 reads SNEGSKA (reference sequence).

CDR3 DNA: TGTGCCAGCAGCCCCGGTCTGACTGGGGATGGCTACACCTTC. Translation: CASSPGLTGDGYTF. The V gene is TRBV11-2, the J gene TRBJ1-2; D not resolved. The CDR3 is 14 residues long. Deletions cut 5 bases from V and 6 bases from J, with 16 bases between. Germline loops: CDR1 SGHAT, CDR2 FQNNGV.

The chain couples TRBV15 to TRBJ1-5; D is unresolved. CDR3 length equals 13 residues. The germline V gene has CDR1 LNHNV and CDR2 YYDKDF (reference sequence). Trimming removed 1 base at V and 5 bases at J, with 6 bases between. The CDR3 region is CATSRVKYQPQHF. The CDR3 DNA follows: TGTGCCACCAGCAGAGTAAAGTATCAGCCCCAGCATTTT.

The chain links TRBV7-2 to TRBJ2-7; 8 nucleotides align to TRBD1. V lost 5 bases to trimming and J lost 4 bases; unmatched junction nucleotides: 7. Germline-derived CDR1 and CDR2 are SGHTA and FQGNSA. The CDR3 has 14 amino acids. The CDR3 coding sequence is TGTGCCAGCAGCGCCGGGACAGGTTCGTACGAGCAGTACTTC. Amino acids: CASSAGTGSYEQYF.

The chain has TRBV7-2 and TRBJ2-1; 10 bases fit TRBD2. The CDR3 consists of 18 residues. The J segment lost 8 bases and the V segment lost 1 base, leaving 14 bases of the junction unmatched. Germline V CDR1 and CDR2: SGHTA, FQGNSA. The CDR3 DNA reads as TGTGCCAGCAGCTTAGTGCTCCAAAGCGGGGGGGCCCACGATGAGCAGTTCTTC. Translating it yields CASSLVLQSGGAHDEQFF.

Ten or more counts support this clonotype. This chain connects TRBV4-3 to TRBJ1-2; D is undetermined. Per germline, CDR1 LGHNA and CDR2 YSLEER. This CDR3 region has 14 residues. Trimming shortened V by 0 bases and J by 4 bases, and 9 bases separated the two germline ends. CDR3 nucleotides: TGCGCCAGCAGCCAAGAAACGGGTGGCTATGGCTACACCTTC. It is translated as CASSQETGGYGYTF.

On this clonotype itself: One end of the junction varies from germline; a read error may be responsible. This sequence joins TRBV11-1 and TRBJ2-7; maybe TRBD1 (6 bases). The CDR3 totals 13 residues. Per the germline V gene, CDR1 is SGHAT and CDR2 is FQDESV (reference sequence). CDR3 sequence reads: CASSSQGCYEQYF. CDR3 bases: TGCGCCAGCAGCTCACAGGGCTGCTACGAGCAGTACTTC.

This chain connects TRBV20-1 to TRBJ1-6; D is ambiguous. Trimming stripped 3 bases from V and 11 bases from J, with 17 bases between. The CDR3 consists of 14 residues. From germline, CDR1 is DFQATT and CDR2 SNEGSKA (reference sequence). The CDR3 protein is CSASLPRTNAPLHF. The CDR3 DNA is TGCAGTGCTAGTCTACCCAGGACCAACGCACCCCTCCACTTT.

The rearrangement joins TRBV5-1 to TRBJ1-4; the D is unclear. The V and J ends lost 0 bases and 7 bases respectively, with 13 bases between them. Germline loops: CDR1 SGHRS, CDR2 YFSETQ. The CDR3 totals 15 residues. In nucleotides, the CDR3 is TGCGCCAGCAGCTTGGGGACTAGCGGGAGTGAAAAACTGTTTTTT. Residues: CASSLGTSGSEKLFF. Looking up the rest from reference TRBV5-1 and TRBJ1-4 gives the full variable domain: KAGVTQTPRYLIKTRGQQVTLSCSPISGHRSVSWYQQTPGQGLQFLFEYFSETQRNKGNFPGRFSGRQFSNSRSEMNVSTLELGDSALYLCASSLGTSGSEKLFFGSGTQLSVL.

This clonotype turned up a few times. This sequence joins TRBV25-1 and TRBJ1-5; 8 nucleotides agree with TRBD1. Per germline, CDR1 MGHDK and CDR2 SYGVNS. The trim removed 1 base at V and 5 bases at J, leaving 4 bases unmatched. The CDR3 contains 15 residues. CDR3 in amino acids: CASSESGQGYQPQHF. In DNA, the CDR3 is TGTGCCAGCAGTGAATCCGGACAGGGATATCAGCCCCAGCATTTT.

There are many counts of this clonotype. This chain links TRBV9 with TRBJ1-6, with 10 bases that match TRBD1. Germline-derived CDR1 and CDR2 are SGDLS and YYNGEE. V was clipped by 1 base and J by 7 bases; unmatched bases: 2. This CDR3 comprises 15 residues. The CDR3 DNA reads as TGTGCCAGCAGCGTAAGGACAGGGGGAAATTCACCCCTCCACTTT. Its protein product is CASSVRTGGNSPLHF.

The rearrangement uses TRBV29-1 and TRBJ1-1; a weak D match, TRBD1 (6 bases). Trimming took 4 bases from V and 1 from J, leaving 10 bases between them. The germline V gene encodes CDR1 SQVTM and CDR2 ANQGSEA. The CDR3 length is 13 residues. CDR3 nucleotide sequence: TGCAGCGTTGCCGGCAGGGGGAACACTGAAGCTTTCTTT. Translating it yields CSVAGRGNTEAFF.

This clonotype came up many times. The rearrangement uses TRBV7-2 and TRBJ2-5; 8 nucleotides agree with TRBD2. The junction had 12 bases not matched to a gene; V was cut back by 8 bases and J by 4 bases. The CDR3 covers 15 residues. Germline V gene sequence: CDR1 SGHTA, CDR2 FQGNSA. The CDR3 region is CASSFGGAGGETQYF. CDR3 sequence (DNA): TGTGCCAGCTCCTTCGGGGGGGCGGGTGGAGAGACCCAGTACTTC.

A single count supports this clonotype. A junction end diverges from the germline sequence, so it may reflect a read error. V usage is TRBV10-3 and J usage is TRBJ1-6; 9 bases line up with TRBD1. CDR1 is ENHRY and CDR2 is SYGVKD in the germline V gene. The CDR3 consists of 15 residues. CDR3 amino acids: CASSYAQGAFSPLHF. The CDR3 nucleotides read TGTGCCAGCAGTTACGCACAGGGGGCCTTTTCACCCCTCCACTTT.

This clonotype was seen just once. J is TRBJ2-1 and V is TRBV5-4, with TRBD1 matching 7 bases. V lost 1 base to trimming and J lost 3 bases; unmatched junction nucleotides: 7. Germline CDR1 is SGHNT and CDR2 is YYREEE (reference sequence). This CDR3 comprises 16 residues. The CDR3 coding sequence is TGTGCCAGCAGCTTGACGGGCACAGGGGACTACAATGAGCAGTTCTTC. Translation gives CASSLTGTGDYNEQFF.

The rearrangement joins TRBV5-1 to TRBJ2-3; D gene uncertain. Germline V gene data show CDR1 as SGHRS and CDR2 as YFSETQ. The CDR3 sequence is 15 residues long. V shed 3 bases and J shed 2 bases, with 13 bases lying between them. CDR3 coding DNA: TGCGCCAGCAGCTCAGGTTCAAGGGACACAGATACGCAGTATTTT. The encoded protein is CASSSGSRDTDTQYF.

On this clonotype itself: One junction end does not reproduce the germline sequence, and a read error may be involved. The chain links TRBV2 to TRBJ2-2; 8 bases agree with TRBD2. The germline V gene has CDR1 SNHLY and CDR2 FYNNEI. The CDR3 loop spans 16 amino acids. CDR3 nucleotide sequence: TGTGCCAGCAGCCGGCGCGGGGGGTCGACCGGCGGGGTGCTGTTTTTT. Translating it yields CASSRRGGSTGGVLFF. The full variable domain, with the rest looked up from reference TRBV2 and TRBJ2-2, is EPEVTQTPSHQVTQMGQEVILRCVPISNHLYFYWYRQILGQKVEFLVSFYNNEISEKSEIFDDQFSVERPDGSNFTLKIRSTKLEDSAMYFCASSRRGGSTGGVLFFGEGSRLTVL.

The J gene is TRBJ2-7, the V gene TRBV20-1; 8 bases line up with TRBD1. The length of the CDR3 is 14 residues. V lost 2 bases, J lost 5 bases, and 8 bases stayed unmatched. CDR1 and CDR2 (germline): DFQATT, SNEGSKA (reference sequence). This chain's CDR3 is CSARLGDRGNEQYF. The CDR3 region has the DNA TGCAGTGCTAGATTGGGAGACAGGGGCAACGAGCAGTACTTC.

The V gene is TRBV9, the J gene TRBJ2-3; 8 positions match TRBD1. The V gene end was trimmed by 4 bases and the J gene end by 12 bases; junction bases not matched to a gene: 13. The CDR3 covers 14 residues. Germline values: CDR1 SGDLS, CDR2 YYNGEE. The chain's CDR3 is CASSHRTGQETQYF. DNA for the CDR3: TGTGCCAGCAGCCATAGGACAGGGCAAGAGACCCAGTATTTT.

This chain connects TRBV7-9 to TRBJ2-3; the D gene is possibly TRBD1 (6 bases). CDR3 length: 17 amino acids. V lost 0 bases to trimming and J lost 9 bases, with 22 bases between them. Germline lookup yields CDR1 SEHNR and CDR2 FQNEAQ (reference sequence). The CDR3 nucleotides are TGTGCCAGCAGCTTAGCGGACAGAATGTACGGCTACACCACGCAGTATTTT. It is translated as CASSLADRMYGYTTQYF.

This clonotype was seen at least ten times. The chain is built from TRBV19 and TRBJ2-7; 7 bases are shared with TRBD2. This CDR3 has 15 amino acids. Germline V CDR1 and CDR2: LNHDA, SQIVND (reference sequence). J gave up 2 bases and V 1 base, and 5 bases lay outside the gene matches. CDR3 amino acids: CASSIGPAGAYEQYF. CDR3 nucleotides: TGTGCCAGTAGTATAGGTCCCGCGGGGGCCTACGAGCAGTACTTC.

This clonotype has just a few counts. The chain couples TRBV24-1 to TRBJ1-1; TRBD1 is a possible D gene (6 bases). In germline, CDR1 is KGHDR, CDR2 SFDVKD. V lost 3 bases and J lost 5, with 15 bases in between. The CDR3 totals 15 residues. The CDR3 DNA follows: TGTGCCACCAGTGATCACTCAGGGGAAGGGACTGAAGCTTTCTTT. Translating gives CATSDHSGEGTEAFF.

The rearrangement joins TRBV14 to TRBJ2-3; D is unresolved. Germline V lookup: CDR1 SGHDN, CDR2 FVKESK. This CDR3 comprises 17 residues. The V gene lost 1 base and the J gene lost 0 bases, with 14 bases spanning the gap. As DNA, the CDR3 is TGTGCCAGCAGCCAAGGGGGTTGGCTATCGAGCACAGATACGCAGTATTTT. Its protein is CASSQGGWLSSTDTQYF.

The rearrangement joins TRBV20-1 to TRBJ2-3; TRBD1 might be the D (5 bases). With 3 bases removed from V and 2 bases from J, the gap between germline ends came to 18 bases. CDR3 length equals 16 residues. CDR1 is DFQATT and CDR2 is SNEGSKA in the germline V gene (reference sequence). In nucleotides, the CDR3 is TGCAGTGCTAGTCCCCCTCGACAGAGGATCACAGATACGCAGTATTTT. It codes for CSASPPRQRITDTQYF.

This clonotype was detected only a few times. It is unclear where the CDR3 begins or ends on the DNA, so no DNA is shown, and the CDR3 is as TCRdb lists it. V and J are TRBV9 and TRBJ1-1; no check of the table's D call, TRBD1, against the DNA was made. CDR1 is SGDLS, CDR2 YYNGEE, per germline. The CDR3 region is 13 residues in length, termini included. CDR3 in amino acids: CASSVGSGSGNTF.

This clonotype was found a few times. V is TRBV2 and J is TRBJ2-3; unclear D gene. Per germline, CDR1 SNHLY and CDR2 FYNNEI. The CDR3 is made up of 12 amino acids. Trimming shortened V by 6 bases and J by 6 bases, and 10 bases separated the two germline ends. CDR3 sequence: CASRSGGDTQYF. Here the CDR3 DNA reads TGTGCCAGCAGGTCCGGTGGGGATACGCAGTATTTT. The full variable domain, its missing parts supplied by reference TRBV2 and TRBJ2-3, is EPEVTQTPSHQVTQMGQEVILRCVPISNHLYFYWYRQILGQKVEFLVSFYNNEISEKSEIFDDQFSVERPDGSNFTLKIRSTKLEDSAMYFCASRSGGDTQYFGPGTRLTVL.

This clonotype was observed at least ten times. The chain carries TRBV11-2 and TRBJ1-1; D gene unclear. Trimming removed 0 bases from V and 2 bases from J, with 10 bases in between. The CDR3 covers 15 residues. From germline, CDR1 is SGHAT and CDR2 FQNNGV. The CDR3 nucleotides are TGTGCCAGCAGCTTAGATCTTGGCAGAAACACTGAAGCTTTCTTT. Amino acids: CASSLDLGRNTEAFF.

The CDR3 loop reads CASSVWELVYTQYF. CDR3 DNA: TGTGCCAGCAGCGTGTGGGAACTAGTATACACGCAGTACTTC. V and J are TRBV9 and TRBJ2-7; possible D gene TRBD2, 5 bases. V lost 2 bases to trimming and J lost 9 bases, with 18 bases between them. This CDR3 has 14 residues. Germline CDR1 and CDR2: SGDLS and YYNGEE.

Concerning this clonotype: The conserved phenylalanine or tryptophan normally closing the CDR3 is absent here, so this likely arose from a read error. It is unclear where the CDR3 begins or ends on the DNA, so no DNA is shown, and the CDR3 is as TCRdb lists it. The chain couples TRBV7-2 to TRBJ2-7; the D segment call TRBD1 is taken from the table without a DNA check. From its first to its last residue, the CDR3 has 13 amino acids. Germline assignment: CDR1 SGHTA and CDR2 FQGNSA. The CDR3 loop is CASSLRGAGNTKY.

This clonotype was recorded a few times. The gene calls are TRBV29-1 and TRBJ1-1; D remains ambiguous. The germline gives CDR1 SQVTM, CDR2 ANQGSEA. The V end was cut by 6 bases, the J end by 1 base, with 15 bases between. The CDR3 is 14 amino acids. CDR3 nucleotide sequence: TGCAGCGTCGCAGCTCTCACACAGAACACTGAAGCTTTCTTT. Its translation: CSVAALTQNTEAFF.

This chain uses TRBV28 with TRBJ2-5; 10 bases are shared with TRBD2. The CDR3 length is 17 residues. V trimming: 3 bases; J trimming: 2 bases; junction bases outside the gene matches: 9. Per the germline V gene, CDR1 is MDHEN and CDR2 is SYDVKM. The CDR3 here is CASSLELAGTTQETQYF. The CDR3 nucleotides are TGTGCCAGCAGTTTGGAACTAGCGGGGACTACACAAGAGACCCAGTACTTC. The full variable domain, its missing parts supplied by reference TRBV28 and TRBJ2-5, is DVKVTQSSRYLVKRTGEKVFLECVQDMDHENMFWYRQDPGLGLRLIYFSYDVKMKEKGDIPEGYSVSREKKERFSLILESASTNQTSMYLCASSLELAGTTQETQYFGPGTRLLVL.

The chain has TRBV20-1 and TRBJ2-7; D is unresolved. Germline V gene data show CDR1 as DFQATT and CDR2 as SNEGSKA (reference sequence). The V gene lost 3 bases and the J gene lost 2 bases, with 17 bases spanning the gap. The CDR3 has 15 amino acids. The CDR3 sequence is CSARSPNTGAYEQYF. The CDR3 DNA reads TGCAGTGCTAGGTCCCCGAACACTGGAGCCTACGAGCAGTACTTC.